The 31 T cell receptor beta chains given below trace back to one sample, sequenced in a study of T cell responses to AZD1222 COVID-19 vaccine. Using immunoSEQ multiplex PCR, the repertoire was profiled, and TCRdb retains in-frame clones only, with some absent. Of around 100,000 clones in the sample, 91% were seen once. The sequenced sample was peripheral blood, obtained on day 0 of AZD1222 vaccination. These TCRs come from an adult in good health.

The J gene is TRBJ2-7, the V gene TRBV2, with D perhaps matching TRBD1 (6 bases). Trimming cost V 5 bases and J 2 bases, with 10 bases left between them. The CDR3 spans 13 residues. Germline CDR1 reads SNHLY; CDR2 reads FYNNEI. The CDR3 is CASSYRQAYEQYF. DNA of the CDR3: TGTGCCAGCAGTTATAGACAGGCCTACGAGCAGTACTTC.

This chain joins TRBV5-5 and TRBJ2-1; TRBD1 matches 7 bases. J gave up 2 bases and V 8 bases, and 10 bases lay outside the gene matches. Per the germline V gene, CDR1 is SGHKS and CDR2 is YYEKEE (reference sequence). The CDR3 is 15 residues long. The CDR3 sequence: CASFRGSGTYNEQFF. As DNA, the CDR3 is TGTGCCAGTTTCAGGGGGTCTGGCACCTACAATGAGCAGTTCTTC.

The genes are TRBV11-2 and TRBJ1-5; D is possibly TRBD1 (6 bases). The ends were cut back, 1 base at V and 6 bases at J, with 7 bases in the middle. The CDR3 has 13 residues. Germline V gives CDR1 SGHAT, CDR2 FQNNGV. CDR3 coding DNA: TGTGCCAGCAGCTTAGTAGGGGGTCAGCCCCAGCATTTT. This translates into CASSLVGGQPQHF.

The chain joins TRBV19 to TRBJ2-5; 11 bases match TRBD1. Germline loops: CDR1 LNHDA, CDR2 SQIVND (reference sequence). The CDR3 contains 17 residues. With 3 bases clipped from V and 9 bases from J, the junction kept 15 bases outside the gene matches. The CDR3 reads CASSITTGTGGLAAQYF. Written as DNA, the CDR3 is TGTGCCAGTAGTATTACTACCGGGACAGGGGGTTTAGCGGCCCAGTACTTC.

The V call is TRBV13, the J call TRBJ2-7; D is perhaps TRBD1 or TRBD2 (5 bases each). There are 15 residues in the CDR3. Trimming cost V 5 bases and J 2 bases, with 16 bases left between them. Germline V gene lookup returns CDR1 PRHDT and CDR2 FYEKMQ (reference sequence). CDR3 sequence (DNA): TGTGCCAGCAGCCACGGGACGGTGGGGACCTACGAGCAGTACTTC. This translates into CASSHGTVGTYEQYF.

The chain combines TRBV10-2 with TRBJ2-7, with 12 bases identical to TRBD2. The CDR3 extends over 13 amino acids. Per the germline V gene, CDR1 is WSHSY and CDR2 is SAAADI. Germline trimming cut 6 bases from V and 6 bases from J; bases unmatched to any gene: 3. The CDR3 DNA reads as TGCGCCAGCAGACGACTAGCGGGAGTCGAGCAGTACTTC. It yields the protein CASRRLAGVEQYF.

The chain carries TRBV18 and TRBJ1-5; TRBD1 matches 7 bases. This CDR3 has 16 residues. J lost 6 bases, V lost 5 bases, and 13 bases had no gene match. The germline V gene has CDR1 KGHSH and CDR2 LQKENI. In DNA, the CDR3 is TGTGCCAGCTCATCTAATGGACAGGTTTCAACTCAGCCCCAGCATTTT. It translates to CASSSNGQVSTQPQHF.

The chain is built from TRBV28 and TRBJ1-4; no definite D call. CDR1 is MDHEN, CDR2 SYDVKM, per germline. Trimming shortened V by 4 bases and J by 9 bases, and 12 bases separated the two germline ends. The CDR3 has 13 amino acids. The CDR3 is CASSYASGQKLFF. For the CDR3, the DNA is TGTGCCAGCAGTTACGCCTCCGGTCAAAAACTGTTTTTT.

The V and J genes are TRBV7-3 and TRBJ2-1; D gene uncertain. V was clipped by 1 base and J by 6 bases, with 13 bases between them. Per germline, CDR1 SGHTA and CDR2 FQGTGA. The CDR3 loop spans 15 amino acids. Here the CDR3 DNA reads TGTGCCAGCAGCTTAATCGGAGATGTCCCCAATGAGCAGTTCTTC. It translates to CASSLIGDVPNEQFF.

V and J are TRBV7-9 and TRBJ1-2, with D maybe TRBD1 (5 bases). The CDR3 runs to 13 residues. V lost 5 bases, J lost 0 bases, and 7 bases lay in between. Germline V gives CDR1 SEHNR, CDR2 FQNEAQ (reference sequence). The CDR3 is CASSPTANYGYTF. In DNA form, the CDR3 reads TGTGCCAGCAGCCCGACAGCTAACTATGGCTACACCTTC. The variable domain in full, with the rest retrieved from reference TRBV7-9 and TRBJ1-2, is DTGVSQNPRHKITKRGQNVTFRCDPISEHNRLYWYRQTLGQGPEFLTYFQNEAQLEKSRLLSDRFSAERPKGSFSTLEIQRTEQGDSAMYLCASSPTANYGYTFGSGTRLTVV.

The genes are TRBV3-1 (or the pseudogene TRBV3-2) and TRBJ2-7, with D perhaps TRBD2 (5 bases). The germline V and J ends were trimmed by 3 bases and 6 bases, with 12 bases remaining between them. Germline lookup yields CDR1 LGHDT and CDR2 YNNKEL (reference sequence). CDR3 length equals 13 residues. The CDR3 protein is CASSHNRGGEQYF. CDR3 bases: TGTGCCAGCAGCCACAATCGAGGAGGCGAGCAGTACTTC.

This clone was found a few times. V is TRBV4-2 and J is TRBJ2-3, with D perhaps being TRBD1 or TRBD2 (6 bases each). The CDR3 has 18 residues. With 4 bases removed from V and 0 bases from J, the gap between germline ends came to 20 bases. In germline, CDR1 is LGHNA, CDR2 YNFKEQ. The CDR3 is CASSPRDTSQTSTDTQYF. The CDR3 DNA follows: TGTGCCAGCAGCCCCAGGGACACTAGCCAAACTAGCACAGATACGCAGTATTTT.

The chain carries TRBV30 and TRBJ1-1; TRBD1 aligns across 8 bases. The CDR3 runs 12 residues. Germline CDR1 is GTSNPN and CDR2 is SVGIG (reference sequence). The V and J ends lost 5 bases and 5 bases, in that order; junction bases with no gene match: 4. The CDR3 loop is CAWGRQGTEAFF. In nucleotides, the CDR3 is TGTGCCTGGGGCCGACAGGGGACTGAAGCTTTCTTT.

V and J are TRBV20-1 and TRBJ1-1, with no clear D. The CDR3 covers 11 residues. V was shortened by 0 bases and J by 6 bases, with 5 bases between the two germline ends. CDR1 is DFQATT and CDR2 is SNEGSKA in the germline V gene (reference sequence). In nucleotides, the CDR3 is TGCAGTGCTAGAGATGCCCCTGAAGCTTTCTTT. Residues: CSARDAPEAFF.

This sequence joins TRBV24-1 and TRBJ2-7; TRBD1 agrees at 7 bases. CDR1 and CDR2 (germline): KGHDR, SFDVKD. The CDR3 totals 13 residues. V lost 9 bases, J lost 5 bases, and 9 bases stayed unmatched. CDR3 residues: CATRQGRRDEQYF. The CDR3 DNA is TGTGCCACCCGACAGGGCCGTCGGGACGAGCAGTACTTC.

The CDR3 region is CASSRHSLDLNTEAFF. CDR3 coding DNA: TGTGCCAGCAGCCGACATAGTCTGGACTTGAACACTGAAGCTTTCTTT. The V call is TRBV11-2, the J call TRBJ1-1; D gene uncertain. CDR3 length: 16 residues. V lost 5 bases and J 0 bases, leaving 16 bases between the germline ends. Germline loops: CDR1 SGHAT, CDR2 FQNNGV.

The chain is built from TRBV6-5 and TRBJ2-7; D may match TRBD1 or TRBD2 (5 bases each). The V end lost 7 bases, the J end lost 2 bases, and 15 bases lay between the germline ends. The CDR3 extends over 14 amino acids. In germline, CDR1 is MNHEY, CDR2 SVGAGI. For the CDR3, the DNA is TGTGCCAGCATGGTAGAGGGGCTCGCCTACGAGCAGTACTTC. As protein: CASMVEGLAYEQYF.

The chain joins TRBV9 to TRBJ1-1; TRBD1 is a possible D gene (5 bases). Germline lookup yields CDR1 SGDLS and CDR2 YYNGEE. Deletions cut 0 bases from V and 2 bases from J, with 14 bases between. The length of the CDR3 is 16 residues. The CDR3 spells CASSVAPPGGNTEAFF. In DNA form, the CDR3 reads TGTGCCAGCAGCGTAGCGCCCCCTGGGGGTAACACTGAAGCTTTCTTT.

The rearrangement uses TRBV10-3 and TRBJ2-7; tentatively, D is TRBD2 (6 bases). The CDR3 runs 14 residues. Germline CDR1 reads ENHRY; CDR2 reads SYGVKD. Trimming left V 0 bases short and J 5 bases short, with 11 bases between. The CDR3 DNA is TGTGCCATCAGTGAGTCGGGGGGACTTAACGAGCAGTACTTC. Translation: CAISESGGLNEQYF.

This chain connects TRBV27 to TRBJ1-1; D gene ambiguous. Germline-derived CDR1 and CDR2 are MNHEY and SMNVEV (reference sequence). V dropped 6 bases and J dropped 1 base, with 9 bases sitting between them. The CDR3 has 13 amino acids. The CDR3 DNA follows: TGTGCCAGCAGCCATACTCCGAACACTGAAGCTTTCTTT. Translation gives CASSHTPNTEAFF.

The V call is TRBV5-1, the J call TRBJ1-4, with a weak D call TRBD1 (5 bases). This CDR3 has 15 residues. Germline lookup yields CDR1 SGHRS and CDR2 YFSETQ. The V and J ends lost 4 bases and 8 bases respectively, with 18 bases between them. CDR3 DNA: TGCGCCAGCAGCCCTATTGGGGGGATGAAAGAAAAACTGTTTTTT. It codes for CASSPIGGMKEKLFF.

The chain joins TRBV24-1 to TRBJ2-1; 12 bases are shared with TRBD2. The V gene's germline CDR1 is KGHDR and CDR2 SFDVKD. This CDR3 is built from 19 residues. The junction had 12 bases not matched to a gene; V was cut back by 7 bases and J by 0 bases. DNA for the CDR3: TGTGCCACCAGCTCCAGACTAGCGGGAGTGGCGGGCTCCTACAATGAGCAGTTCTTC. Its protein is CATSSRLAGVAGSYNEQFF.

This rearrangement joins TRBV2 to TRBJ1-1; D may be TRBD1 (5 bases). Germline assignment: CDR1 SNHLY and CDR2 FYNNEI. The CDR3 sequence is 12 residues long. The germline V and J ends were trimmed by 5 bases and 4 bases, with 8 bases remaining between them. The CDR3 sequence is CASSLQATEAFF. The CDR3 DNA follows: TGTGCCAGCAGTCTACAGGCCACTGAAGCTTTCTTT. The full variable domain, in which reference TRBV2 and TRBJ1-1 provide the parts outside the CDR3, is EPEVTQTPSHQVTQMGQEVILRCVPISNHLYFYWYRQILGQKVEFLVSFYNNEISEKSEIFDDQFSVERPDGSNFTLKIRSTKLEDSAMYFCASSLQATEAFFGQGTRLTVV.

This CDR3 is CASSQIGGRERETQYF. In DNA form, the CDR3 reads TGTGCCAGCAGCCAAATTGGCGGGAGAGAAAGGGAGACCCAGTACTTC. V usage is TRBV3-1 (or the pseudogene TRBV3-2) and J usage is TRBJ2-5; 7 bases are shared with TRBD2. The V gene end was trimmed by 2 bases and the J gene end by 5 bases; junction bases not matched to a gene: 11. This CDR3 region has 16 residues. Germline CDR1 is LGHDT and CDR2 is YNNKEL (reference sequence).

The chain is built from TRBV6-5 and TRBJ1-4; the match to TRBD1 covers 8 bases. J was trimmed by 4 bases and V by 4 bases; bases with no gene match: 5. The germline CDR1 and CDR2 sequences are MNHEY and SVGAGI. The CDR3 covers 15 residues. In DNA form, the CDR3 reads TGTGCCAGCAGTTTACAGGGGGAAATTAATGAAAAACTGTTTTTT. As protein: CASSLQGEINEKLFF.

This clone has a single count. This rearrangement joins TRBV28 to TRBJ2-5; D is undetermined. V was trimmed by 6 bases and J by 5 bases, leaving 16 bases between them. CDR1 and CDR2 (germline): MDHEN, SYDVKM. This CDR3 has 14 residues. The CDR3 loop is CASSSVVGGETQYF. CDR3 DNA: TGTGCCAGCAGCTCCGTAGTGGGCGGTGAGACCCAGTACTTC.

The chain carries TRBV29-1 and TRBJ2-3; 7 bases agree with TRBD2. Germline assignment: CDR1 SQVTM and CDR2 ANQGSEA. J was trimmed by 6 bases and V by 4 bases; bases with no gene match: 13. This CDR3 contains 15 residues. CDR3 DNA sequence: TGCAGCGTTGGAAAGGGGACTAAAAATTCGGATACGCAGTATTTT. Its translation: CSVGKGTKNSDTQYF.

This chain joins TRBV6-4 and TRBJ1-4; 8 bases map to TRBD1. V shed 2 bases, J shed 5 bases, and the junction held 4 bases outside the gene matches. The CDR3 sequence is 15 residues long. Germline assignment: CDR1 MRHNA and CDR2 SNTAGT. CDR3 nucleotide sequence: TGTGCCAGCAGTGACAAAACAGGGGGAAATGAAAAACTGTTTTTT. Translated, it gives CASSDKTGGNEKLFF.

This chain uses TRBV3-1 (or the pseudogene TRBV3-2) with TRBJ1-1; the D gene is possibly TRBD1 (5 bases). CDR1 and CDR2 (germline): LGHDT, YNNKEL (reference sequence). The V and J ends lost 4 bases and 11 bases respectively, with 17 bases between them. CDR3 size: 13 residues. DNA for the CDR3: TGTGCCAGCAGCCCCGCATCGGGGGTTGGGGCTTTCTTT. Protein: CASSPASGVGAFF.

This clone was counted a few times. CDR3 nucleotide sequence: TGTGCCAGTGGGGGACCCCAAGAGACCCAGTACTTC. Translating gives CASGGPQETQYF. This chain links TRBV2 with TRBJ2-5; D assignment may be TRBD1 or TRBD2 (5 bases each). The CDR3 is 12 amino acids. V was shortened by 9 bases and J by 1 base, with 9 bases between the two germline ends. Germline CDR1 is SNHLY and CDR2 is FYNNEI. The whole variable domain, filled in from reference TRBV2 and TRBJ2-5, reads EPEVTQTPSHQVTQMGQEVILRCVPISNHLYFYWYRQILGQKVEFLVSFYNNEISEKSEIFDDQFSVERPDGSNFTLKIRSTKLEDSAMYFCASGGPQETQYFGPGTRLLVL.

Only one count was recorded for this clone. The genes are TRBV28 and TRBJ2-3, with no clear D. The V end was cut by 5 bases, the J end by 3 bases, with 12 bases between. The CDR3 is 14 amino acids. Germline values: CDR1 MDHEN, CDR2 SYDVKM. Here the CDR3 DNA reads TGTGCCAGCAGTCCCTGGATTCGAACAGATACGCAGTATTTT. Encoded protein: CASSPWIRTDTQYF.